Here is one TCR beta chain with its context. Trimming removed 4 bases from V and 1 base from J; junction bases left unmatched: 7. From germline, CDR1 is GTSNPN and CDR2 SVGIG (reference sequence). The CDR3 runs 17 residues. The data derive from a study of OX40 agonist ivuxolimab in advanced cancers. Produced via immunoSEQ multiplex PCR; TCRdb's table is partial and in-frame only. Of nearly 55,000 clones listed, around 89% are singletons. The receptor was isolated from an adult with an advanced solid tumor such as melanoma, head and neck, liver or kidney cancer. Sequenced material: CD4+ or CD8+ T cells sorted from blood, taken in a trial of the OX40 agonist ivuxolimab. The genes are TRBV30 and TRBJ2-3; 14 bases align to TRBD2. The CDR3 bases are TGTGCCTGGATAAAGGGACTAGCGGGAGCCCGCACAGATACGCAGTATTTT. This translates into CAWIKGLAGARTDTQYF.